The clone carrying this T cell receptor beta chain was counted many times. Its specificity is unknown. For every donor, a draw yielded around 10 milliliters of peripheral blood. These data are taken from a study of blood T cells in healthy people across ages. Trimming took 6 bases from V and 0 from J, leaving 16 bases between them. Germline CDR1 is SGHTA and CDR2 is FQGNSA. This CDR3 spans 16 amino acids. A second PCR, run for about 7 to 11 cycles, used a sample-barcoded 5' primer plus a J-beta primer mix. TCRdb re-called the 5' RACE reads with MiXCR, one entry per CDR3 protein. Among roughly 1.5 million distinct CDR3 sequences listed, approximately 42% were seen once. Overall study results and limits: Observed TCR beta diversity showed a strong correlation with the percentage of naive T cells as measured by flow cytometry. TCR beta diversity, measured per million T cells, fell in a roughly linear way with age.

The TCR originated in a woman between 18 and 30 years old in good health. This chain connects TRBV7-2 to TRBJ2-3; no clear D. Sequencing was performed on blood. CDR3 coding DNA: TGTGCCAGCAGTAGTGGACCCACTCTAAGCACAGATACGCAGTATTTT. Translation gives CASSSGPTLSTDTQYF. Combining the CDR3 with reference TRBV7-2 and TRBJ2-3 gives the whole variable domain GAGVSQSPSNKVTEKGKDVELRCDPISGHTALYWYRQSLGQGLEFLIYFQGNSAPDKSGLPSDRFSAERTGGSVSTLTIQRTQQEDSAVYLCASSSGPTLSTDTQYFGPGTRLTVL.